The next 20 T cell receptor beta chains were all read from a single sample in a study of T-cell memory formation after mild COVID-19. TCRdb called the 5' RACE reads again in MiXCR, with one record for every CDR3 protein. Of about 320,000 distinct CDR3 sequences listed, 14% are singletons. Source material: PBMCs or a T cell subset sorted from them (not recorded which). The receptors were sampled from a young man who had mild COVID-19 (a few samples of this study predate the infection). Cell type and time point are not known.

This clonotype has only a few counts. The chain joins TRBV19 to TRBJ2-5; tentatively, D is TRBD2 (6 bases). CDR1 LNHDA and CDR2 SQIVND come from the germline V gene (reference sequence). Between the trimmed V and J ends, which lost 8 bases and 7 bases, there was a span of 17 bases. The CDR3 runs to 13 residues. In nucleotides, the CDR3 is TGTGCCAGTTCCCCCGGGACTGGAGGGACCCAGTACTTC. Its translation: CASSPGTGGTQYF.

The chain is built from TRBV12-3 or TRBV12-4 and TRBJ2-3; no clear D gene. V lost 2 bases and J lost 0, with 9 bases in between. The CDR3 totals 15 residues. Here the CDR3 DNA reads TGTGCCAGCAGTTTAAACCCAGGAAGCACAGATACGCAGTATTTT. This translates into CASSLNPGSTDTQYF.

This clonotype was counted at least ten times. The V gene is TRBV12-3 or TRBV12-4, the J gene TRBJ2-1, with 12 bases that match TRBD2. J gave up 9 bases and V 7 bases, and 7 bases lay outside the gene matches. The CDR3 runs 14 residues. The CDR3 DNA sequence: TGTGCCAGCATGCTAGCGGGGGGGCCAGGTGAGCAGTTCTTC. It encodes CASMLAGGPGEQFF.

There are a few counts of this clonotype. This chain connects TRBV7-3 to TRBJ2-1; 9 bases line up with TRBD1. Unmatched junction bases numbered 6, after V lost 5 bases and J lost 4 bases. Looked up from germline, CDR1 is SGHTA and CDR2 is FQGTGA. The CDR3 extends over 15 amino acids. The CDR3, as DNA: TGTGCCAGCAGCCTCCTGACAGGGGGGTACAATGAGCAGTTCTTC. The encoded protein is CASSLLTGGYNEQFF. Supplemented by reference TRBV7-3 and TRBJ2-1, the full variable domain reads GAGVSQTPSNKVTEKGKYVELRCDPISGHTALYWYRQSLGQGPEFLIYFQGTGAADDSGLPNDRFFAVRPEGSVSTLKIQRTERGDSAVYLCASSLLTGGYNEQFFGPGTRLTVL.

This clonotype was observed many times. V is TRBV11-1 and J is TRBJ2-1; D not certain. The CDR3 consists of 12 residues. The V gene's germline CDR1 is SGHAT and CDR2 FQDESV (reference sequence). With 5 bases removed from V and 5 bases from J, the gap between germline ends came to 7 bases. CDR3 amino acids: CASSRGDNEQFF. In DNA, the CDR3 is TGTGCCAGCAGCCGAGGAGACAATGAGCAGTTCTTC.

The J gene is TRBJ1-1, the V gene TRBV11-2, with a tentative D call TRBD1 (5 bases). V lost 2 bases and J lost 1, with 14 bases in between. The length of the CDR3 is 16 residues. The germline CDR1 and CDR2 sequences are SGHAT and FQNNGV. CDR3 sequence (DNA): TGTGCCAGCAGCTTAACTGGGGGTTGGGGGAACACTGAAGCTTTCTTT. This encodes CASSLTGGWGNTEAFF. Full variable domain (rest looked up from reference TRBV11-2 and TRBJ1-1): EAGVAQSPRYKIIEKRQSVAFWCNPISGHATLYWYQQILGQGPKLLIQFQNNGVVDDSQLPKDRFSAERLKGVDSTLKIQPAKLEDSAVYLCASSLTGGWGNTEAFFGQGTRLTVV.

With respect to this clonotype: The germline gene is not matched at one end of the junction; a read error may be the cause. The chain has TRBV11-2 and TRBJ2-1; D not certain. CDR3 size: 15 residues. Per germline, CDR1 SGHAT and CDR2 FQNNGV. The CDR3 spells CASSIEGFTYNEQFF. DNA of the CDR3: TGTGCCAGCAGCATAGAAGGGTTTACCTACAATGAGCAGTTCTTC.

The chain has TRBV5-1 and TRBJ2-5; D is perhaps TRBD1 or TRBD2 (5 bases each). CDR3 length: 16 amino acids. Germline V lookup: CDR1 SGHRS, CDR2 YFSETQ. V lost 10 bases and J lost 2, with 24 bases in between. In DNA, the CDR3 is TGCGCCTCGCGCCGGGACCCCCTCGGTCGGCAAGAGACCCAGTACTTC. Translated, it gives CASRRDPLGRQETQYF. The full variable domain, its missing parts supplied by reference TRBV5-1 and TRBJ2-5, is KAGVTQTPRYLIKTRGQQVTLSCSPISGHRSVSWYQQTPGQGLQFLFEYFSETQRNKGNFPGRFSGRQFSNSRSEMNVSTLELGDSALYLCASRRDPLGRQETQYFGPGTRLLVL.

The rearrangement links TRBV20-1 to TRBJ2-7; no firm D call. The V end lost 2 bases, the J end lost 7 bases, and 15 bases lay between the germline ends. This CDR3 has 13 residues. Germline V gene sequence: CDR1 DFQATT, CDR2 SNEGSKA (reference sequence). As DNA, the CDR3 is TGCAGTGCTAGACATCCCGACGCGCAAGAGCAGTACGTC. Its translation: CSARHPDAQEQYV.

This clonotype was detected once. A read error is possible here, since a much larger clone lies one base away. The chain recombines TRBV7-2 with TRBJ2-3, with 7 positions matching TRBD1. Germline V CDR1 and CDR2: SGHTA, FQGNSA. This CDR3 contains 16 residues. The CDR3 protein is CANSLDVSRGWNTQYF. The CDR3 bases are TGTGCCAACAGCTTAGATGTGTCCAGGGGGTGGAATACGCAGTATTTT. The full variable domain, with the rest looked up from reference TRBV7-2 and TRBJ2-3, is GAGVSQSPSNKVTEKGKDVELRCDPISGHTALYWYRQSLGQGLEFLIYFQGNSAPDKSGLPSDRFSAERTGGSVSTLTIQRTQQEDSAVYLCANSLDVSRGWNTQYFGPGTRLTVL.

The genes are TRBV9 and TRBJ2-6, with no clear D. The germline V gene encodes CDR1 SGDLS and CDR2 YYNGEE. The CDR3 spans 15 residues. V was pared by 0 bases and J by 3 bases, with 7 bases between. The CDR3 nucleotides read TGTGCCAGCAGCGTAGGTGTGGGTGGGGCCAACGTCCTGACTTTC. It yields the protein CASSVGVGGANVLTF.

The chain carries TRBV25-1 and TRBJ1-1, with TRBD1 matching 10 bases. Germline trimming cut 3 bases from V and 3 bases from J; bases unmatched to any gene: 4. The CDR3 consists of 15 residues. Germline V gives CDR1 MGHDK, CDR2 SYGVNS. CDR3 region: CASSDPGTGDTEAFF. The CDR3 bases are TGTGCCAGCAGTGACCCCGGGACAGGGGACACTGAAGCTTTCTTT. The variable domain in full, with the rest retrieved from reference TRBV25-1 and TRBJ1-1, is EADIYQTPRYLVIGTGKKITLECSQTMGHDKMYWYQQDPGMELHLIHYSYGVNSTEKGDLSSESTVSRIRTEHFPLTLESARPSHTSQYLCASSDPGTGDTEAFFGQGTRLTVV.

This clonotype has a handful of counts. CDR3 coding DNA: TGTGCCAGCAGCTTAGCTATACAGGGGGCCGGCACAGATACGCAGTATTTT. Protein: CASSLAIQGAGTDTQYF. This sequence joins TRBV11-1 and TRBJ2-3, with 9 bases fitting TRBD1. The CDR3 sequence is 17 residues long. V was pared by 0 bases and J by 1 base, with 5 bases of the junction left unmatched. Germline lookup yields CDR1 SGHAT and CDR2 FQDESV (reference sequence). Full variable domain (remainder filled in from reference TRBV11-1 and TRBJ2-3): EAEVAQSPRYKITEKSQAVAFWCDPISGHATLYWYRQILGQGPELLVQFQDESVVDDSQLPKDRFSAERLKGVDSTLKIQPAELGDSAMYLCASSLAIQGAGTDTQYFGPGTRLTVL.

This clonotype came up a few times. The chain has TRBV5-1 and TRBJ2-2; D unclear. V shed 5 bases and J shed 6 bases, with 11 bases lying between them. The CDR3 loop spans 13 amino acids. The V gene's germline CDR1 is SGHRS and CDR2 YFSETQ. CDR3 sequence: CASSDGYAGELFF. CDR3 sequence (DNA): TGCGCCAGCAGTGATGGATACGCCGGGGAGCTGTTTTTT. Based on the CDR3 plus reference TRBV5-1 and TRBJ2-2, the full variable domain is KAGVTQTPRYLIKTRGQQVTLSCSPISGHRSVSWYQQTPGQGLQFLFEYFSETQRNKGNFPGRFSGRQFSNSRSEMNVSTLELGDSALYLCASSDGYAGELFFGEGSRLTVL.

This chain links TRBV30 with TRBJ2-3, with TRBD2 matching 8 bases. This CDR3 contains 15 residues. Germline V CDR1 and CDR2: GTSNPN, SVGIG (reference sequence). After removal of 4 bases from V and 4 bases from J, the junction contained 10 bases not matched to a gene. The CDR3 here is CAWTRRGGGADTQYF. The CDR3 DNA follows: TGTGCCTGGACTCGACGGGGGGGCGGCGCAGATACGCAGTATTTT. Supplemented by reference TRBV30 and TRBJ2-3, the full variable domain reads SQTIHQWPATLVQPVGSPLSLECTVEGTSNPNLYWYRQAAGRGLQLLFYSVGIGQISSEVPQNLSASRPQDRQFILSSKKLLLSDSGFYLCAWTRRGGGADTQYFGPGTRLTVL.

The chain recombines TRBV12-3 or TRBV12-4 with TRBJ2-1; D may correspond to TRBD1 or TRBD2 (5 bases each). CDR3 length equals 12 residues. V lost 1 base, J lost 14 bases, and 12 bases lay in between. CDR3 bases: TGTGCCAGCAGTTTAGTGGGGCAGAGGGAGTTCTTC. The encoded protein is CASSLVGQREFF.

The rearrangement links TRBV14 to TRBJ2-7; D is unclear. The CDR3 is 16 amino acids. V dropped 4 bases and J dropped 3 bases, with 19 bases sitting between them. The germline V gene has CDR1 SGHDN and CDR2 FVKESK. This chain's CDR3 is CASSPLGNKVNYEQYF. Here the CDR3 DNA reads TGTGCCAGCAGCCCACTCGGCAACAAGGTCAACTACGAGCAGTACTTC.

There are a few counts of this clonotype. This chain connects TRBV12-3 or TRBV12-4 to TRBJ2-3; perhaps TRBD2 as D (6 bases). The CDR3 contains 15 residues. V was pared by 8 bases and J by 1 base, with 16 bases between. Here the CDR3 DNA reads TGTGCCAGCCTGGAGGGTAGCGGACGCACAGATACGCAGTATTTT. This encodes CASLEGSGRTDTQYF.

This clonotype was seen a handful of times. The genes are TRBV6-1 and TRBJ2-7; no clear D. The CDR3 spans 15 residues. Looked up from germline, CDR1 is MNHNS and CDR2 is SASEGT. V shed 1 base and J shed 12 bases, with 22 bases lying between them. In nucleotides, the CDR3 is TGTGCCAGCAGTGAAGAGGTCCCGGCTCCAGGCCAGTCGTACTTC. This gives the protein CASSEEVPAPGQSYF.

CDR3: CASSHRALDEQFF. CDR3 coding DNA: TGTGCCAGCAGCCATAGAGCCTTAGATGAGCAGTTCTTC. This chain links TRBV4-2 with TRBJ2-1; D remains unclear. The germline gives CDR1 LGHNA, CDR2 YNFKEQ. The V end lost 3 bases, the J end lost 8 bases, and 11 bases lay between the germline ends. The CDR3 has 13 residues.